Sequencing of this T cell receptor (beta chain) was carried out in a study of T cell responses to AZD1222 COVID-19 vaccine. Study results and caveats: Donor demographics were predominantly white British with a female majority; clonal diversity may be underestimated.

V was shortened by 0 bases and J by 3 bases, with 8 bases between the two germline ends. Per germline, CDR1 MNHEY and CDR2 SVGAGI. The CDR3 runs to 14 residues. As regards this clone: The antigen remains unidentified.

Sequencing was performed with immunoSEQ multiplex PCR; in TCRdb, only in-frame clones are kept and a portion is missing. The data show approximately 60,000 clones, approximately 85% seen once. This sample comprised peripheral blood, obtained on day 0 of MenACWY control vaccination. The chain links TRBV6-5 to TRBJ1-2; D possibly corresponds to TRBD1 (5 bases). The sequence derives from an adult in good health. The CDR3 protein is CASSYSWGDYGYTF. The CDR3, as DNA: TGTGCCAGCAGTTACTCATGGGGGGACTATGGCTACACCTTC.